The next 30 T cell receptor beta chains were all read from a single sample in a study of CD8 T cells in Susac syndrome. RNA totalling roughly 0.45 to 1 ug underwent reverse transcription with random hexamers. TCRdb itself ran the immunoSEQ multiplex PCR reads through MiXCR, one entry per CDR3 protein. This table holds 150,000 to 200,000 distinct CDR3 sequences, about 95% found once. The material sequenced was CD4+ T cells from PBMCs. The receptor set was obtained from a human donor with multiple sclerosis.

The chain recombines TRBV5-1 with TRBJ2-7; D uncertain. With 4 bases removed from V and 3 bases from J, the gap between germline ends came to 14 bases. The CDR3 has 14 amino acids. Germline-derived CDR1 and CDR2 are SGHRS and YFSETQ. As DNA, the CDR3 is TGCGCCAGCAGCGGGCCCCCGGATTTCTACGAGCAGTACTTC. It specifies CASSGPPDFYEQYF.

The genes are TRBV4-1 and TRBJ1-5, with 8 bases matching TRBD1. The V and J ends lost 3 bases and 4 bases, in that order; junction bases with no gene match: 5. There are 15 residues in the CDR3. Germline V lookup: CDR1 MGHRA, CDR2 YSYEKL. The CDR3 region has the DNA TGCGCCAGCAGCCAGACAGGGGCTAAGAATCAGCCCCAGCATTTT. It encodes CASSQTGAKNQPQHF.

The chain links TRBV29-1 to TRBJ1-2, with D tentatively TRBD1 (6 bases). Germline values: CDR1 SQVTM, CDR2 ANQGSEA. This CDR3 has 13 amino acids. Trimming stripped 0 bases from V and 8 bases from J, with 13 bases between. The CDR3 spells CSVEDQGWGGYTF. The CDR3 nucleotides read TGCAGCGTTGAAGATCAGGGGTGGGGCGGCTACACCTTC.

V and J are TRBV9 and TRBJ2-5; the match to TRBD2 covers 7 bases. Germline CDR1 is SGDLS and CDR2 is YYNGEE. V shed 4 bases, J shed 2 bases, and the junction held 5 bases outside the gene matches. This CDR3 contains 14 residues. In DNA form, the CDR3 reads TGTGCCAGCAGCAGACGCGGGGGACAAGAGACCCAGTACTTC. Residues: CASSRRGGQETQYF.

The CDR3 DNA is TGTGCCAGCAGCGCGACACTGGCTGGCACAGATACGCAGTATTTT. Translated: CASSATLAGTDTQYF. The chain links TRBV2 to TRBJ2-3, with D unresolved. The CDR3 loop spans 15 amino acids. Germline-derived CDR1 and CDR2 are SNHLY and FYNNEI. V shed 6 bases and J shed 1 base, with 14 bases lying between them.

The V call is TRBV6-1, the J call TRBJ1-6; D is possibly TRBD1 (6 bases). Germline V gene lookup returns CDR1 MNHNS and CDR2 SASEGT. V was clipped by 4 bases and J by 6 bases, with 10 bases between them. This CDR3 has 14 residues. CDR3 loop: CASSARDTNSPLHF. CDR3 nucleotides: TGTGCCAGCAGTGCCCGGGACACTAATTCACCCCTCCACTTT.

This clonotype was picked up one time. The chain has TRBV20-1 and TRBJ1-2; maybe TRBD1 (6 bases). The germline CDR1 and CDR2 sequences are DFQATT and SNEGSKA (reference sequence). The CDR3 runs to 12 residues. The CDR3 DNA reads TGCGGACTACAGGGCCAGGACTATGGCTACACCTTC. This sequence encodes CGLQGQDYGYTF.

The V and J genes are TRBV5-4 and TRBJ2-5; no definite D call. Trimming took off 0 bases at V and 3 bases at J, with 6 bases between the two ends. CDR1 SGHNT and CDR2 YYREEE come from the germline V gene (reference sequence). The CDR3 has 13 amino acids. The CDR3 protein is CASSLESEETQYF. CDR3 DNA: TGTGCCAGCAGCTTGGAGTCAGAAGAGACCCAGTACTTC.

The V gene is TRBV10-3, the J gene TRBJ1-6; no clear D. CDR1 is ENHRY, CDR2 SYGVKD, per germline. This CDR3 region has 14 residues. V was cut by 4 bases and J by 7 bases, with 11 bases left in between. The CDR3 coding sequence is TGTGCCATCAGTGCCGGGATGAGCAATTCACCCCTCCACTTT. Its translation: CAISAGMSNSPLHF.

The chain has TRBV11-2 and TRBJ2-3, with D hard to call. From germline, CDR1 is SGHAT and CDR2 FQNNGV. Trimming removed 5 bases from V and 1 base from J, with 10 bases in between. This CDR3 contains 14 residues. The CDR3, as DNA: TGTGCCAGCAGCACAAGTTGGGGCACAGATACGCAGTATTTT. It translates to CASSTSWGTDTQYF.

The chain recombines TRBV2 with TRBJ1-6; D might be TRBD1 (5 bases). Germline CDR1 and CDR2: SNHLY and FYNNEI. V lost 3 bases, J lost 10 bases, and 10 bases lay in between. The CDR3 length is 13 residues. This CDR3 reads CASSEAGLSPLHF. The DNA for the CDR3 is TGTGCCAGCAGTGAGGCGGGGCTCTCACCCCTCCACTTT. The variable domain in full, completed from reference TRBV2 and TRBJ1-6, reads EPEVTQTPSHQVTQMGQEVILRCVPISNHLYFYWYRQILGQKVEFLVSFYNNEISEKSEIFDDQFSVERPDGSNFTLKIRSTKLEDSAMYFCASSEAGLSPLHFGNGTRLTVT.

The CDR3 nucleotides are TGTGCCAGCAGTTTAGAGGGGCCCACCCGGACGAACTACGAGCAGTACTTC. Protein: CASSLEGPTRTNYEQYF. The chain combines TRBV27 with TRBJ2-7; possibly TRBD1 or TRBD2 for D (5 bases each). Trimming took off 2 bases at V and 3 bases at J, with 20 bases between the two ends. CDR1 and CDR2 from the germline V gene are MNHEY and SMNVEV (reference sequence). The CDR3 totals 17 residues.

CDR3 DNA sequence: TGTGCCAGCAGTCCCACCGGGACGGTCCAAAACATTCAGTACTTC. Protein: CASSPTGTVQNIQYF. This chain connects TRBV7-9 to TRBJ2-4, with D perhaps TRBD1 or TRBD2 (5 bases each). V was pared by 6 bases and J by 5 bases, with 17 bases between. Per germline, CDR1 SEHNR and CDR2 FQNEAQ (reference sequence). This CDR3 contains 15 residues.

J is TRBJ2-7 and V is TRBV29-1; 7 bases are shared with TRBD2. Losses at the gene ends were 3 bases for V and 3 bases for J; bases not matched to a gene: 5. This CDR3 comprises 13 residues. Germline V lookup: CDR1 SQVTM, CDR2 ANQGSEA. CDR3 residues: CSVEGAGLYEQYF. CDR3 sequence (DNA): TGCAGCGTTGAGGGAGCGGGACTCTACGAGCAGTACTTC.

CDR3 sequence: CASSEELVGGQPQHF. CDR3 sequence (DNA): TGTGCCAGCAGTGAAGAGTTGGTAGGAGGTCAGCCCCAGCATTTT. The rearrangement links TRBV2 to TRBJ1-5; D gene uncertain. Trimming shortened V by 1 base and J by 6 bases, and 13 bases separated the two germline ends. The CDR3 consists of 15 residues. Germline CDR1 and CDR2: SNHLY and FYNNEI.

This sequence joins TRBV6-6 and TRBJ2-7; 11 nucleotides align to TRBD1. V was clipped by 5 bases and J by 4 bases; unmatched bases: 4. The CDR3 consists of 14 residues. Germline-derived CDR1 and CDR2 are MNHNY and SVGAGI (reference sequence). CDR3 region: CASSRRDRGYEQYF. CDR3 DNA: TGTGCCAGCAGTCGCCGGGACAGGGGGTACGAGCAGTACTTC.

DNA for the CDR3: TGCAGTGCTACGGGGGAGCGGGGCTACAATGAGCAGTTCTTC. Its translation is CSATGERGYNEQFF. This chain uses TRBV20-1 with TRBJ2-1, with 7 bases that match TRBD2. Losses at the gene ends were 4 bases for V and 3 bases for J; bases not matched to a gene: 6. The CDR3 sequence is 14 residues long. In germline, CDR1 is DFQATT, CDR2 SNEGSKA (reference sequence).

This chain links TRBV4-2 with TRBJ2-7; 10 bases match TRBD1. Germline V gene lookup returns CDR1 LGHNA and CDR2 YNFKEQ. The CDR3 is 15 amino acids. J was trimmed by 4 bases and V by 2 bases; bases with no gene match: 5. CDR3 in DNA: TGTGCCAGCAGCCAACCCGGGACAGGGGCATACGAGCAGTACTTC. This encodes CASSQPGTGAYEQYF.

The V gene is TRBV7-3, the J gene TRBJ2-1, with D uncertain. V shed 5 bases and J shed 7 bases, with 18 bases lying between them. The CDR3 sequence is 15 residues long. The V gene's germline CDR1 is SGHTA and CDR2 FQGTGA. CDR3 DNA: TGTGCCAGCAGCCCCTCCTTTCTAGGATTGAATGAGCAGTTCTTC. This sequence encodes CASSPSFLGLNEQFF.

The CDR3 DNA follows: TGTGCCAGCTCACTCGACAGGGGAGGAACTGAGCAGTTCTTC. Translated: CASSLDRGGTEQFF. The chain combines TRBV18 with TRBJ2-1; the match to TRBD1 covers 8 bases. Per the germline V gene, CDR1 is KGHSH and CDR2 is LQKENI. The CDR3 has 14 residues. Trimming took 4 bases from V and 9 from J; bases not matched to a gene: 8. The variable domain in full, with the rest retrieved from reference TRBV18 and TRBJ2-1, is NAGVMQNPRHLVRRRGQEARLRCSPMKGHSHVYWYRQLPEEGLKFMVYLQKENIIDESGMPKERFSAEFPKEGPSILRIQQVVRGDSAAYFCASSLDRGGTEQFFGPGTRLTVL.

J is TRBJ2-2 and V is TRBV5-1; D is undetermined. In germline, CDR1 is SGHRS, CDR2 YFSETQ. Trimming took 0 bases from V and 3 from J, leaving 6 bases between them. This CDR3 is built from 14 residues. The CDR3, as DNA: TGCGCCAGCAGCTTGGAGACGTACACCGGGGAGCTGTTTTTT. Protein: CASSLETYTGELFF.

The rearrangement joins TRBV12-3 or TRBV12-4 to TRBJ1-4; 7 bases are a match to TRBD1. This CDR3 has 14 residues. V gave up 8 bases and J gave up 8 bases; unmatched junction bases: 11. For the CDR3, the DNA is TGTGCCAGCGCCCCAGGGGGTTCGGACGAAAAACTGTTTTTT. Its translation is CASAPGGSDEKLFF.

The chain links TRBV5-6 to TRBJ1-2; the D is unclear. V dropped 5 bases and J dropped 3 bases, with 5 bases sitting between them. The CDR3 extends over 11 amino acids. Germline-derived CDR1 and CDR2 are SGHDT and YYEEEE. The CDR3 DNA is TGTGCCAGCAGTCAGCACTATGGCTACACCTTC. This sequence encodes CASSQHYGYTF.

This clonotype was seen only once. J is TRBJ2-3 and V is TRBV5-6, with D possibly matching TRBD1 (5 bases). Germline V lookup: CDR1 SGHDT, CDR2 YYEEEE. Deletions cut 0 bases from V and 0 bases from J, with 11 bases between. The CDR3 extends over 16 amino acids. CDR3 sequence reads: CASSLVGALSTDTQYF. The CDR3 bases are TGTGCCAGCAGCTTGGTTGGGGCCCTAAGCACAGATACGCAGTATTTT.

Here the CDR3 DNA reads TGTGCCAGCAGCGCACAGGGGGGCACTGAAGCTTTCTTT. Translation gives CASSAQGGTEAFF. V is TRBV7-2 and J is TRBJ1-1; TRBD1 aligns across 8 bases. The CDR3 is 13 amino acids. The V and J ends lost 5 bases and 4 bases, in that order; junction bases with no gene match: 3. Germline CDR1 and CDR2: SGHTA and FQGNSA.

The V call is TRBV18, the J call TRBJ2-7; the match to TRBD1 covers 10 bases. The ends lost 3 bases at V and 2 bases at J; junction bases unmatched: 4. The germline CDR1 and CDR2 sequences are KGHSH and LQKENI. The CDR3 runs to 15 residues. The CDR3 is CASSPAGTGAYEQYF. CDR3 nucleotide sequence: TGTGCCAGCTCACCGGCCGGGACAGGGGCCTACGAGCAGTACTTC.

The V call is TRBV6-6, the J call TRBJ2-2, with D unresolved. The CDR3 has 13 amino acids. Germline values: CDR1 MNHNY, CDR2 SVGAGI (reference sequence). The CDR3 DNA reads TGTGGCAGTCGAATGGGTGACACCGGGGAGCTGTTTTTT. It codes for CGSRMGDTGELFF.

This clonotype was seen a handful of times. J is TRBJ2-3 and V is TRBV30; D is undetermined. Germline values: CDR1 GTSNPN, CDR2 SVGIG (reference sequence). The V and J ends lost 0 bases and 1 base respectively, with 2 bases between them. The CDR3 sequence is 12 residues long. The CDR3 reads CAWSVGTDTQYF. The CDR3, as DNA: TGTGCCTGGAGTGTCGGCACAGATACGCAGTATTTT.

V gene TRBV5-1 combines with J gene TRBJ2-1; D assignment may be TRBD1 or TRBD2 (6 bases each). The CDR3 runs to 15 residues. Trimming removed 1 base from V and 6 bases from J, with 14 bases in between. Germline V gene lookup returns CDR1 SGHRS and CDR2 YFSETQ. CDR3 sequence: CASSLRRGLLNEQFF. The CDR3 nucleotides read TGCGCCAGCAGCTTGCGGAGGGGGTTACTCAATGAGCAGTTCTTC.

The chain links TRBV12-3 or TRBV12-4 to TRBJ2-3; D remains unclear. The CDR3 extends over 11 amino acids. The ends were cut back, 8 bases at V and 4 bases at J, with 7 bases in the middle. The CDR3, as DNA: TGTGCCAGCTCTGGTGCAGATACGCAGTATTTT. This encodes CASSGADTQYF.